These 11 T cell receptor beta chains were all obtained from the same sample, sequenced in a study of cytomegalovirus exposure and HLA in healthy donors. Assay used: immunoSEQ multiplex PCR; TCRdb lists only in-frame clones, some missing. The sample holds fewer than 150,000 clones, more than 75% seen once. Sequencing input: PBMCs. The receptor set was obtained from a man younger than 35 in good health and CMV-seropositive.

The rearrangement uses TRBV6-5 and TRBJ2-5; 7 nucleotides match TRBD1. The end of the DNA fits TRBJ2-7 better, so the J call may be wrong. This CDR3 spans 13 amino acids. Germline CDR1 is MNHEY and CDR2 is SVGAGI. Here the CDR3 reads CASRRQGSYEQYF. CDR3 coding DNA: TGTGCCAGCAGAAGACAGGGCTCCTACGAGCAGTACTTC.

This chain uses TRBV25-1 with TRBJ2-1, with 7 positions matching TRBD1. J gave up 6 bases and V 3 bases, and 11 bases lay outside the gene matches. The CDR3 sequence is 16 residues long. Germline V lookup: CDR1 MGHDK, CDR2 SYGVNS. The chain's CDR3 is CASSDSSGTVINEQFF. DNA of the CDR3: TGTGCCAGCAGTGATTCCTCCGGGACAGTAATCAATGAGCAGTTCTTC.

The chain joins TRBV18 to TRBJ1-2; 8 bases are shared with TRBD1. J was trimmed by 8 bases and V by 1 base; bases with no gene match: 6. The germline V gene encodes CDR1 KGHSH and CDR2 LQKENI. This CDR3 is built from 14 residues. DNA for the CDR3: TGTGCCAGCTCACCACTGGACAGGGACGGCGGCTACACCTTC. Protein sequence: CASSPLDRDGGYTF.

V usage is TRBV2 and J usage is TRBJ1-5; the D gene is possibly TRBD1 (5 bases). The V end was cut by 3 bases, the J end by 4 bases, with 13 bases between. Germline V lookup: CDR1 SNHLY, CDR2 FYNNEI. The CDR3 totals 15 residues. The chain's CDR3 is CASSDSSQGNQPQHF. The CDR3 nucleotides read TGTGCCAGCAGTGATTCGTCCCAGGGTAATCAGCCCCAGCATTTT.

The chain has TRBV15 and TRBJ2-7; no definite D call. The CDR3 covers 15 residues. The germline V gene encodes CDR1 LNHNV and CDR2 YYDKDF (reference sequence). V was clipped by 0 bases and J by 6 bases, with 15 bases between them. CDR3 amino acids: CATSRDYQVPLEQYF. The CDR3 DNA is TGTGCCACCAGCAGAGACTACCAAGTCCCCCTCGAGCAGTACTTC.

Only a few counts were recorded for this clone. V is TRBV7-8 and J is TRBJ2-7, with D possibly being TRBD2 (5 bases). Trimming pared 5 bases from V and 1 base from J, leaving 15 bases between. Germline lookup yields CDR1 SGHVS and CDR2 FQNEAQ. This CDR3 contains 15 residues. CDR3 bases: TGTGCCAGCAGCACCCAGCGGTTCCGTTCCTACGAGCAGTACTTC. It is translated as CASSTQRFRSYEQYF.

A single count supports this clone. The chain recombines TRBV19 with TRBJ1-3; 7 bases are shared with TRBD1. J was trimmed by 0 bases and V by 8 bases; bases with no gene match: 4. CDR3 length: 14 amino acids. Germline CDR1 and CDR2: LNHDA and SQIVND (reference sequence). Here the CDR3 reads CASGGDSSGNTIYF. CDR3 nucleotide sequence: TGTGCCAGTGGAGGGGACAGCTCTGGAAACACCATATATTTT.

The count of this clone is one. The gene calls are TRBV5-1 and TRBJ2-1, with 12 bases fitting TRBD2. Trimming cost V 5 bases and J 7 bases; bases outside gene matches: 7. CDR3 length: 15 residues. Germline values: CDR1 SGHRS, CDR2 YFSETQ. In nucleotides, the CDR3 is TGCGCCAGCAGGGTGACTAGCGGGAGTGTGAATGAGCAGTTCTTC. Its translation: CASRVTSGSVNEQFF.

This clone was observed a single time. The rearrangement links TRBV9 to TRBJ2-1; 10 positions match TRBD2. V trimming: 4 bases; J trimming: 0 bases; junction bases outside the gene matches: 13. From germline, CDR1 is SGDLS and CDR2 YYNGEE. This CDR3 comprises 19 residues. The CDR3 coding sequence is TGTGCCAGCAGCCCCAAGGCTAGCGGGGGTTCGAGCTCCTACAATGAGCAGTTCTTC. Translating it yields CASSPKASGGSSSYNEQFF.

In this sample, this clone turned up once. V and J are TRBV5-1 and TRBJ2-7; 9 nucleotides align to TRBD2. The CDR3 covers 15 residues. The V gene end was trimmed by 0 bases and the J gene end by 7 bases; junction bases not matched to a gene: 8. Germline V gene lookup returns CDR1 SGHRS and CDR2 YFSETQ. The CDR3 DNA follows: TGCGCCAGCAGCTTGGTAGCGGGAGAGGGTTTTGAGCAGTACTTC. Its translation is CASSLVAGEGFEQYF.

This sequence joins TRBV7-8 and TRBJ2-5; 7 nucleotides line up with TRBD2. Per germline, CDR1 SGHVS and CDR2 FQNEAQ. The CDR3 has 13 amino acids. J gave up 1 base and V 4 bases, and 0 bases lay outside the gene matches. The CDR3 coding sequence is TGTGCCAGCAGCTGGGAGGGCCAAGAGACCCAGTACTTC. Protein: CASSWEGQETQYF.